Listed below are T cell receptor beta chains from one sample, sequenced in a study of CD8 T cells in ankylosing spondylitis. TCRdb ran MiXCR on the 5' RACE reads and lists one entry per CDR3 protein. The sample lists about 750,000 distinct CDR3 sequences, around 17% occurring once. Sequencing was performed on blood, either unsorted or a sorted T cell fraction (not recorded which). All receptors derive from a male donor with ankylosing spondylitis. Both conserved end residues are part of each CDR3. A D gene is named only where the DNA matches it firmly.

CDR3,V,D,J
CASSYRAVSVGRELFF,TRBV6-2/TRBV6-3,NA,TRBJ2-2
CSARGQGSQYSNQPQHF,TRBV20-1,NA,TRBJ1-5
CASSQKIEKLFF,TRBV5-5,NA,TRBJ1-4
CASSRDRDRGHEQYF,TRBV4-3,TRBD1,TRBJ2-7
CATSDPRQGTNEQFF,TRBV24-1,NA,TRBJ2-1
CASSGASGNYEQYF,TRBV6-1,TRBD2,TRBJ2-7
CSARPMTGSDSPLHF,TRBV20-1,TRBD1,TRBJ1-6
CSVADRGLEGWEQYF,TRBV29-1,TRBD1,TRBJ2-7
CASSQAGGAYSNQPQHF,TRBV14,NA,TRBJ1-5
CASSPPRTRRDEQFF,TRBV18,TRBD2,TRBJ2-1
CASSTNTEQFF,TRBV12-3/TRBV12-4,NA,TRBJ2-1
CASSDSGGLPWYHEQFF,TRBV5-5,TRBD2,TRBJ2-1
CASSPGPPQQFF,TRBV5-6,NA,TRBJ2-1
CASSQENRFQETQYF,TRBV4-1,NA,TRBJ2-5
CASSFDRASKPQHF,TRBV7-2,TRBD1,TRBJ1-5
CASSRLAGTASTDTQYF,TRBV4-1,TRBD1,TRBJ2-3
CASSQDQRSGAYTGELFF,TRBV4-1,NA,TRBJ2-2
CASSFRGGPPETQYF,TRBV7-8,TRBD2,TRBJ2-5
CAISESGAYNEQFF,TRBV10-3,NA,TRBJ2-1
CASTDSSSYNSPLHF,TRBV5-1,NA,TRBJ1-6
CASSLGGTGKTEAFF,TRBV5-1,TRBD1,TRBJ1-1
CASSTGQVEGEKLFF,TRBV7-2,TRBD1,TRBJ1-4
CASSQELAGSGETQYF,TRBV3-1,NA,TRBJ2-5
CASSQGGVNEQFF,TRBV7-3,NA,TRBJ2-1
CSARDPWRGYSYNEQFF,TRBV20-1,NA,TRBJ2-1
CAIRGQADTGELFF,TRBV10-3,TRBD1,TRBJ2-2
CASSVGITSGAQETQYF,TRBV9,TRBD2,TRBJ2-5
CASSPGRGSNNEQFF,TRBV7-3,NA,TRBJ2-1
CASSPVPGQGSYTF,TRBV9,TRBD1,TRBJ1-2
CASSFWGSGDTGELFF,TRBV5-6,NA,TRBJ2-2
CASSGTGGADPYEQYF,TRBV5-1,TRBD1,TRBJ2-7
CASSLDRGTTDTQYF,TRBV5-1,NA,TRBJ2-3
CASSRSGNQPQHF,TRBV7-9,NA,TRBJ1-5
CASSAFLAGSYAFF,TRBV6-1,NA,TRBJ1-1
CSASSWLAGDNQETQYF,TRBV20-1,TRBD2,TRBJ2-5
CASSSSGYNSPLHF,TRBV5-1,NA,TRBJ1-6
CASRGSPFGTDTQYF,TRBV12-3/TRBV12-4,NA,TRBJ2-3
CASSQEKLNTGELFF,TRBV4-2,NA,TRBJ2-2
CASHSDGELFF,TRBV2,NA,TRBJ2-2
CASSRPGQGKADTQYF,TRBV6-2/TRBV6-3,TRBD1,TRBJ2-3
CSAYSGGGETQYF,TRBV20-1,TRBD2,TRBJ2-5
CSVSGSGFSEQYF,TRBV29-1,TRBD2,TRBJ2-7
CSARVWGQGLETQYF,TRBV20-1,NA,TRBJ2-5
CASSERGITDTQYF,TRBV6-1,NA,TRBJ2-3
CSARTSYGYTF,TRBV20-1,NA,TRBJ1-2
CASSFQRAGYTF,TRBV5-6,NA,TRBJ1-2
CSAPNPSGSLDTQYF,TRBV20-1,TRBD2,TRBJ2-3
CASSPLPGGADYGYTF,TRBV18,TRBD1,TRBJ1-2
CASRPRGGDYSYEQYF,TRBV6-1,NA,TRBJ2-7
CASSVNTGYEQYF,TRBV9,NA,TRBJ2-7
CASSSPNGVMNTEAFF,TRBV9,NA,TRBJ1-1
CASSLGSKYTGELFF,TRBV7-8,NA,TRBJ2-2